The clone carrying this TCR beta chain occurred a few times. The sample originates from a study of T-cell memory formation after mild COVID-19. Study overall: The two donors had largely donor-specific TCR clusters.

MiXCR, run by TCRdb on the 5' RACE reads, gives a single entry per CDR3 protein. The sample carries approximately 560,000 distinct CDR3 sequences, around 15% recorded once. The CDR3 covers 18 residues. V was pared by 1 base and J by 4 bases, with 22 bases between. Germline values: CDR1 MNHNS, CDR2 SASEGT. This receptor was taken from an adult woman who had mild COVID-19 (a few samples of this study predate the infection). Cell type and time point are not known. V usage is TRBV6-1 and J usage is TRBJ1-2; D unclear. The sequencing input was PBMCs or a T cell subset sorted from them (not recorded which). The CDR3, as DNA: TGTGCCAGCAGTGAAGGCAAATATCTCAACTATGCCCTCTATGGCTACACCTTC. It is translated as CASSEGKYLNYALYGYTF.